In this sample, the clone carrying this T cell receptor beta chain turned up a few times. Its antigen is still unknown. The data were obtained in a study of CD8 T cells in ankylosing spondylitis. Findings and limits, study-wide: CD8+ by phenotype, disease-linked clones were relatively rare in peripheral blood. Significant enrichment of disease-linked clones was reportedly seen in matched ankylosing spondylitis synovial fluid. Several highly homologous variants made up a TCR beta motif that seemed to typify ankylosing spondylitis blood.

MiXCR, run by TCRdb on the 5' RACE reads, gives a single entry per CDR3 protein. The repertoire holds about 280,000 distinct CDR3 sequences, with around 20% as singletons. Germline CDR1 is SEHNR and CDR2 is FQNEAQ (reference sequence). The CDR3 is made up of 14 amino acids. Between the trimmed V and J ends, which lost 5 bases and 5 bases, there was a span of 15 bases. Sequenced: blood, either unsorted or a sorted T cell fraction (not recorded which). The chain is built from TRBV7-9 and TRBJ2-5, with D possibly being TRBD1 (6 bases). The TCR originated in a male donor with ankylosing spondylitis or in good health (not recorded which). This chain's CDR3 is CASSPWTVRETQYF. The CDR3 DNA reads TGTGCCAGCAGCCCATGGACAGTTCGGGAGACCCAGTACTTC.